This T cell receptor (beta chain) was observed in a study of control samples from healthy donors and cancer patients. Comment on this clone: A junction boundary mismatches the germline segment, possibly from a read error.

Sequencing used immunoSEQ multiplex PCR; TCRdb keeps in-frame clones, though not all of them. The sample yields about 130,000 clones, 80% to 95% seen once. This CDR3 contains 14 residues. The V gene's germline CDR1 is SSHAT and CDR2 FNYEAQ (reference sequence). The clonotype was recovered from a man between 18 and 29 years old in good health. The sample consisted of blood. The chain links TRBV7-7 to TRBJ2-1; D uncertain. The CDR3 region is CASSLGRGEAEQFF. The CDR3 DNA sequence: TGTGCTAGCAGCTTAGGCCGCGGAGAGGCTGAGCAGTTCTTC.